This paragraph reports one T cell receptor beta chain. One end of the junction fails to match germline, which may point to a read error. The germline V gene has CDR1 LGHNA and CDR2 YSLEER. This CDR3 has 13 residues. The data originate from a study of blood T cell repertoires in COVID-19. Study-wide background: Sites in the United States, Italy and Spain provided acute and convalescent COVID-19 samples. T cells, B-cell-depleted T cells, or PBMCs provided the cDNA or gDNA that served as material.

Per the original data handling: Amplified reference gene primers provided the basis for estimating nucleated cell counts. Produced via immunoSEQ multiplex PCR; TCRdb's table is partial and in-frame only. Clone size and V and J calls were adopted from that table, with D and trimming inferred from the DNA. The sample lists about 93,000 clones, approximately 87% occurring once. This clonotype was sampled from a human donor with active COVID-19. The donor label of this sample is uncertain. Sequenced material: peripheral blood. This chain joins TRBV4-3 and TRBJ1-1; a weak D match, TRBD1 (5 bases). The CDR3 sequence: CASSQDPQGHNRF. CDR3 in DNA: TGCGCCAGCAGCCAAGATCCCCAGGGCCACAACCGCTTT.